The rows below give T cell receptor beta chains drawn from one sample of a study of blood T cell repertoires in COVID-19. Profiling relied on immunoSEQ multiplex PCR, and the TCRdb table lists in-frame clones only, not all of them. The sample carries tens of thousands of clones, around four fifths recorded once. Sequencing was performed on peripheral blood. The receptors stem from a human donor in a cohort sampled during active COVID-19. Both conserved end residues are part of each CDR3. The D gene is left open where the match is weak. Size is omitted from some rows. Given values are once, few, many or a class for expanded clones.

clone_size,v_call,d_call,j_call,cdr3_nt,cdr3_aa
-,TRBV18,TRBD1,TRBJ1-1,TGTGCCAGCTCACCTTCGGAGGGGGCCAGGACTGAAGCTTTCTTT,CASSPSEGARTEAFF
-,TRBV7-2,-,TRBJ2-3,TGTGCCAGCAGCTTAGGACTAGTTGATGGCACGCAGTATTTT,CASSLGLVDGTQYF
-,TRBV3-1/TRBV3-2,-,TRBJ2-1,TGTGCCAGCAGCCAAGATTTGGCGGCGAGGGAGCAGTTCTTC,CASSQDLAAREQFF
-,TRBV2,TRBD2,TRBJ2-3,TGTGCCAGCAGTGGACTAGCAGGAGGGGCAGATACGCAGTATTTT,CASSGLAGGADTQYF
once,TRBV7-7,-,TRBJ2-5,TGTGCTAGCAGCTTAGGAGGAAACATACGAGAGACCCAGTACTTC,CASSLGGNIRETQYF
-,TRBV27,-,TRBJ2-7,TGTGCCAGCAGTGTAACCGGCTCTAGTTTCTACGAGCAGTACTTC,CASSVTGSSFYEQYF
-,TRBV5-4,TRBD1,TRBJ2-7,TGTGCCAGCAGGGCCGGGACAGGCTCATCCTACGAGCAGTACTTC,CASRAGTGSSYEQYF
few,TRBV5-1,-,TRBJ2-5,TGCGCCAGCAGCTTGGGGACACTTCAAGAGACCCAGTACTTC,CASSLGTLQETQYF
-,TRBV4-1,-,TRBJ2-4,TGCGCCAGCAGCCAAGCCGGGGTAGCCAAAAACATTCAGTACTTC,CASSQAGVAKNIQYF
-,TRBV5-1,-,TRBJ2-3,TGCGCCAGCAGCCGACTGGAGGGAGATACGCAGTATTTT,CASSRLEGDTQYF
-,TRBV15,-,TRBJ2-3,TGTGCCACCAGCAGAGATGAGGCAGGGGTCCCAGATACGCAGTATTTT,CATSRDEAGVPDTQYF
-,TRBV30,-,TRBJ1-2,TGTGCCTTAAACAGGATACTATTCTATGGCTACACCTTC,CALNRILFYGYTF
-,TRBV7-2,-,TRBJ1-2,TGTGCCAGCAGCTTAGGTGCAGGGATCTATGGCTACACCTTC,CASSLGAGIYGYTF
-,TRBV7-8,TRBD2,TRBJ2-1,TGTGCCAGCAGCAGATCTAGCGGGAATAGGGTCTACAATGAGCAGTTCTTC,CASSRSSGNRVYNEQFF
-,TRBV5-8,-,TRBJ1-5,TGTGCCAGCAGCTTGTATCGGACACTTAGCAATCAGCCCCAGCATTTT,CASSLYRTLSNQPQHF
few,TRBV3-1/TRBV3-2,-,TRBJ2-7,TGTGCCAGCAGCCAAGCTTCCTACGAGCAGTACTTC,CASSQASYEQYF
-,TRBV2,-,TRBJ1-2,TGTGCCAGCAACTACTATGGCTACACCTTC,CASNYYGYTF